The TCR beta chain under discussion was sequenced for a study of cytomegalovirus exposure and HLA in healthy donors. Overall study: In a later analysis, the roughly 120 validation repertoires were reported to have used the same platform as the 600 to 700 first-cohort repertoires.

Germline CDR1 and CDR2: ENHRY and SYGVKD. The CDR3 runs to 15 residues. After removal of 6 bases from V and 10 bases from J, the junction contained 15 bases not matched to a gene. Assay: immunoSEQ multiplex PCR; the TCRdb copy retains only in-frame clones and omits some. The table shows some 170,000 clones, with roughly 90% occurring only once. The receptor was isolated from a woman under 30 in good health and CMV-seronegative. Sequenced material: PBMCs. The V gene is TRBV10-3, the J gene TRBJ1-2, with TRBD1 identical over 9 bases. Written as DNA, the CDR3 is TGTGCCATCAGACCCGGACAGGGGAGTAATATTGACTACACCTTC. It specifies CAIRPGQGSNIDYTF.